The 8 T cell receptor beta chains reported below all come from one sample, sequenced in a study of blood T cell repertoires in COVID-19. Libraries were prepared by immunoSEQ multiplex PCR; TCRdb keeps only in-frame clonotypes and omits some of them. The sample has 250,000 to 300,000 clones; around 89% are singletons. The sample was peripheral blood. The source is a woman aged 55-70 years with acute or convalescent COVID-19.

The V gene is TRBV6-2 or TRBV6-3, the J gene TRBJ2-7; 9 bases are shared with TRBD1. The CDR3 covers 16 residues. The V gene's germline CDR1 is MNHEY and CDR2 SVGEGT. V was pared by 4 bases and J by 7 bases, with 14 bases of the junction left unmatched. CDR3 DNA sequence: TGTGCCAGCAGTTCCAATCAGGACAGGGGTTCTTGGGAGCAGTACTTC. Residues: CASSSNQDRGSWEQYF.

This sequence joins TRBV7-8 and TRBJ2-5; 9 bases agree with TRBD2. The V segment lost 7 bases and the J segment 3 bases; nucleotides outside the gene matches: 18. In germline, CDR1 is SGHVS, CDR2 FQNEAQ. CDR3 length: 18 amino acids. CDR3 protein: CASTVGSLAGNAKETQYF. The CDR3 nucleotides read TGTGCCAGCACGGTTGGGTCTCTAGCGGGAAACGCAAAAGAGACCCAGTACTTC.

V usage is TRBV3-1 (or the pseudogene TRBV3-2) and J usage is TRBJ1-2; possibly TRBD1 for D (5 bases). V was trimmed by 2 bases and J by 2 bases, leaving 30 bases between them. The CDR3 totals 21 residues. In germline, CDR1 is LGHDT, CDR2 YNNKEL (reference sequence). The CDR3 coding sequence is TGTGCCAGCAGCCAATATTTTGTTCTACAGGACCCAAACCTACACAACTATGGCTACACCTTC. Encoded protein: CASSQYFVLQDPNLHNYGYTF.

This chain joins TRBV28 and TRBJ2-2; the D is unclear. There are 9 residues in the CDR3. V lost 8 bases, J lost 9 bases, and 4 bases lay in between. Germline V lookup: CDR1 MDHEN, CDR2 SYDVKM. The CDR3 here is CASGRELFF. In DNA, the CDR3 is TGTGCCAGCGGCAGGGAGCTGTTTTTT.

Here the CDR3 DNA reads TGCGCCAGCAGTTCGGACAGGGCCATGAACACTGAAGCTTTCTTT. It is translated as CASSSDRAMNTEAFF. V is TRBV5-1 and J is TRBJ1-1; 8 nucleotides align to TRBD1. The J segment lost 0 bases and the V segment lost 5 bases, leaving 6 bases of the junction unmatched. In germline, CDR1 is SGHRS, CDR2 YFSETQ. This CDR3 has 15 residues.

This clone was observed once. The chain links TRBV10-3 to TRBJ2-7, with 7 bases identical to TRBD1. The DNA end is a closer match to TRBJ2-5, so the J assignment may be wrong. The CDR3 runs 14 residues. Per germline, CDR1 ENHRY and CDR2 SYGVKD. The DNA of the CDR3 is TGTGCCATCAGTGAGTCACAGGGGTGGGAGACCCAGTACTTC. As protein: CAISESQGWETQYF.

J is TRBJ1-1 and V is TRBV5-1; D uncertain. Trimming took off 0 bases at V and 3 bases at J, with 9 bases between the two ends. Germline V gene lookup returns CDR1 SGHRS and CDR2 YFSETQ. This CDR3 has 14 residues. The CDR3 DNA reads TGCGCCAGCAGCTTGGGTCCGGGAGACACTGAAGCTTTCTTT. The encoded protein is CASSLGPGDTEAFF.

Notes on this clone: The junction departs from the called germline gene at one end, perhaps through a read error. This chain links TRBV7-2 with TRBJ2-3, with a weak D call TRBD1 (6 bases). The CDR3 is 13 amino acids. Germline V gene sequence: CDR1 SGHTA, CDR2 FQGNSA. This chain's CDR3 is CASSNRDNPTQTF. The CDR3 nucleotides read TGTGCCAGCAGCAATCGGGACAACCCCACTCAAACCTTT.